This TCR beta chain was identified during a study of cytomegalovirus exposure and HLA in healthy donors. Study outcomes and limitations: Some highly shared sequence variants likely arose as a pipeline artifact. A later analysis linked a missense DCLRE1C variant to TCR beta V- and J-gene trimming.

PCR involved 60 Vbeta and 13 Jbeta primers. Profiled with immunoSEQ multiplex PCR; TCRdb holds only in-frame clones, not every one. The table lists roughly 120,000 clones, about 85% of them singletons. Concerning this clone: Its target is not known.

This clonotype was obtained from a man aged 50 to 59 in good health and CMV-seronegative. Sequenced: PBMCs.

The CDR3 DNA reads TGTGCCAGCAGCTTAGTCCTCTCTAGCGGGAGGTCCTACAATGAGCAGTTCTTC. It codes for CASSLVLSSGRSYNEQFF. The J gene is TRBJ2-1, the V gene TRBV7-2, with 11 bases matching TRBD2. The germline V gene has CDR1 SGHTA and CDR2 FQGNSA. The V segment lost 1 base and the J segment 1 base; nucleotides outside the gene matches: 6. The CDR3 is 18 residues long.